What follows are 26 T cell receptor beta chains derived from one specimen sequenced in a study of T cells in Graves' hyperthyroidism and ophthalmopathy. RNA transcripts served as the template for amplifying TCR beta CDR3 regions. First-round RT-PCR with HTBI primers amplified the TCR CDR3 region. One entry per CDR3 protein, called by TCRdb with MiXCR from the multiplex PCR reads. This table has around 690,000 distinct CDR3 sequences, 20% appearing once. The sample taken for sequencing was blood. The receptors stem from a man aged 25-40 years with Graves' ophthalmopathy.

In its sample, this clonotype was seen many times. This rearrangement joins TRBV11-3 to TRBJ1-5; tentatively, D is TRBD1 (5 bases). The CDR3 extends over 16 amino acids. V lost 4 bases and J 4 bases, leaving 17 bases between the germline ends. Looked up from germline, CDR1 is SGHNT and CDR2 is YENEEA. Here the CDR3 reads CASSWGCLRKNQPQHF. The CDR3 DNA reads TGTGCCAGCAGCTGGGGGTGCCTCCGAAAAAATCAGCCCCAGCATTTT.

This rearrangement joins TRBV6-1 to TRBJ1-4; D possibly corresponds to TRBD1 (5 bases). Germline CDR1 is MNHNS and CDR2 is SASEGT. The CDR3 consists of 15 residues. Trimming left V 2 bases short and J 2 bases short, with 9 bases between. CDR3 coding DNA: TGTGCCAGCAGTGAATCAGCAGGGACTAATGAAAAACTGTTTTTT. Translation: CASSESAGTNEKLFF.

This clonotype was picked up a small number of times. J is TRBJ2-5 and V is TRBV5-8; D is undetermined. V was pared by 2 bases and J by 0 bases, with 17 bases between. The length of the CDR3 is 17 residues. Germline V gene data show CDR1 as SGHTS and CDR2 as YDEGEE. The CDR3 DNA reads TGTGCCAGCAGCTTTTCAGAAACCACTACGTACCAAGAGACCCAGTACTTC. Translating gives CASSFSETTTYQETQYF.

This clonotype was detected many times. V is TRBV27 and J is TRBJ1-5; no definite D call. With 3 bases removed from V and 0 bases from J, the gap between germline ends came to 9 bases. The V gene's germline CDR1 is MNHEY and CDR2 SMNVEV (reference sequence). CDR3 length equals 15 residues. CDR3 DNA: TGTGCCAGCAGTTTGGATCTTACTAGCAATCAGCCCCAGCATTTT. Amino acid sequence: CASSLDLTSNQPQHF.

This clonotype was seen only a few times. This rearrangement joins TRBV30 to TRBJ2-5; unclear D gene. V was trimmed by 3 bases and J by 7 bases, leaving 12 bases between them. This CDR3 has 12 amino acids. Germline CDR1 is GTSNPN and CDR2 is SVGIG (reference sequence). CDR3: CAWREGGGTQYF. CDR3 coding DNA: TGTGCCTGGAGAGAAGGTGGCGGGACCCAGTACTTC. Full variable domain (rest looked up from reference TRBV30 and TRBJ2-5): SQTIHQWPATLVQPVGSPLSLECTVEGTSNPNLYWYRQAAGRGLQLLFYSVGIGQISSEVPQNLSASRPQDRQFILSSKKLLLSDSGFYLCAWREGGGTQYFGPGTRLLVL.

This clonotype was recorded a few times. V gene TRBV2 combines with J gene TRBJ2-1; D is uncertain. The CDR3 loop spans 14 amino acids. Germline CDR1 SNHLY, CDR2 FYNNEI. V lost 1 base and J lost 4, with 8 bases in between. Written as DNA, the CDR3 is TGTGCCAGCAGTGAAGTAAAAGGATACAATGAGCAGTTCTTC. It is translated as CASSEVKGYNEQFF.

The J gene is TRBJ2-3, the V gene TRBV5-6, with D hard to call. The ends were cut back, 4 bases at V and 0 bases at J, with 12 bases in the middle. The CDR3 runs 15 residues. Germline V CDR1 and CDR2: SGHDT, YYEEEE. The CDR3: CASSDSKYSTDTQYF. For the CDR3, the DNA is TGTGCCAGCAGCGATAGCAAGTATAGCACAGATACGCAGTATTTT.

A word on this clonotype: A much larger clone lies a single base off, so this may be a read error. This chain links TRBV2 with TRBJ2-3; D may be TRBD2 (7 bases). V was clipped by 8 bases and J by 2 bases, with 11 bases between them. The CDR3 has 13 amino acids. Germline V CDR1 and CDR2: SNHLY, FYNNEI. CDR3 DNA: TGTGCCAGCGGGAGGGACACCACAGATACGCAGTATTTT. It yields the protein CASGRDTTDTQYF.

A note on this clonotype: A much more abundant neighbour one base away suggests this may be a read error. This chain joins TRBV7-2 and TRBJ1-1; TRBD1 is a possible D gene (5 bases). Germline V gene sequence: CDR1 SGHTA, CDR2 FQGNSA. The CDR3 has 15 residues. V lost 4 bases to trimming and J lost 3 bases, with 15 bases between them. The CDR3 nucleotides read TGTGCCAGCAGCTCAGCGGCAGGGCGGGACACTGAAGCTTTCTTT. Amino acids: CASSSAAGRDTEAFF.

This CDR3 is CASRSGTGVQPQHF. The CDR3 DNA is TGTGCCAGCCGATCCGGGACAGGGGTTCAGCCCCAGCATTTT. The chain uses TRBV28 and TRBJ1-5; 10 bases agree with TRBD1. V dropped 8 bases and J dropped 6; count of bases not matched to a gene: 7. The CDR3 is made up of 14 amino acids. Germline CDR1 is MDHEN and CDR2 is SYDVKM.

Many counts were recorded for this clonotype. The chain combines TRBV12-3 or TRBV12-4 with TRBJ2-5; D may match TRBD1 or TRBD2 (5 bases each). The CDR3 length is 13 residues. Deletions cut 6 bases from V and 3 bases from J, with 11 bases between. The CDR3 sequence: CASRSGAEETQYF. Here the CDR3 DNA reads TGTGCCAGCAGGTCCGGGGCCGAAGAGACCCAGTACTTC.

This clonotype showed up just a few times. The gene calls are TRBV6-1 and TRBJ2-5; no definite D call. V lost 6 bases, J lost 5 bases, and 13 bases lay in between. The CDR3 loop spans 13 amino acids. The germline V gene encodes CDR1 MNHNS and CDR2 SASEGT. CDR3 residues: CASSSGGKETQYF. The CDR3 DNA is TGTGCCAGCAGCTCCGGTGGTAAGGAGACCCAGTACTTC.

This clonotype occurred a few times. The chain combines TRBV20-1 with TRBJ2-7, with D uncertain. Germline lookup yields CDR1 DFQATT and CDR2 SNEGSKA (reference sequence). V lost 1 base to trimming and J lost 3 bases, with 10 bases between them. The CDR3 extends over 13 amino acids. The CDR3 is CSARVYSLYEQYF. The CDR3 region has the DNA TGCAGTGCTAGAGTTTACAGTCTCTACGAGCAGTACTTC.

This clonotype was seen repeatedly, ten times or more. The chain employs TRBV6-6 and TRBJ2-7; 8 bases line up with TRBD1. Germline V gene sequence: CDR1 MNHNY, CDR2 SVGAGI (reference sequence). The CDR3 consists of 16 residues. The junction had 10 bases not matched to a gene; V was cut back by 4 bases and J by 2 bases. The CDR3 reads CASSSGWGDRTYEQYF. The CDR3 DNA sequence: TGTGCCAGCAGTTCTGGGTGGGGGGACAGGACCTACGAGCAGTACTTC.

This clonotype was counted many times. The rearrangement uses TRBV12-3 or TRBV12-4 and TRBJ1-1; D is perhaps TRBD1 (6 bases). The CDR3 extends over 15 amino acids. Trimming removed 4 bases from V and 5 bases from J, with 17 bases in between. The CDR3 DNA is TGTGCCAGCAGTTCCCAACAGGGCTCTGGGACTGAAGCTTTCTTT. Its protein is CASSSQQGSGTEAFF.

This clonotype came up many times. This CDR3 is CASSPRGQGNGQETQYF. The DNA for the CDR3 is TGTGCCAGCAGCCCCCGGGGACAGGGCAACGGTCAAGAGACCCAGTACTTC. The V gene is TRBV7-9, the J gene TRBJ2-5; 9 bases are shared with TRBD1. The CDR3 is made up of 17 amino acids. Germline trimming cut 5 bases from V and 2 bases from J; bases unmatched to any gene: 12. Germline V lookup: CDR1 SEHNR, CDR2 FQNEAQ (reference sequence).

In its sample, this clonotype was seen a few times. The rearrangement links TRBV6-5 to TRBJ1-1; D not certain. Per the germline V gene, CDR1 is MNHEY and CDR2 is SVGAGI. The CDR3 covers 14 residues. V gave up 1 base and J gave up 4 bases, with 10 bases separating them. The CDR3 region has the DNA TGTGCCAGCAGTTACTGTCAGGAGGGCACTGAAGCTTTCTTT. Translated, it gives CASSYCQEGTEAFF.

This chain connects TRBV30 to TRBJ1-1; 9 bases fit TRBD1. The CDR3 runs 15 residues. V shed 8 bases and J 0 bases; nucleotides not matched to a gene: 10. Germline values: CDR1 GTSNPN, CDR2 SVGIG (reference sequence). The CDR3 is CASDRGVIMNTEAFF. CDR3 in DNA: TGTGCCAGTGACAGGGGGGTAATTATGAACACTGAAGCTTTCTTT.

The CDR3 loop reads CASSLRSGMGSPLHF. In nucleotides, the CDR3 is TGTGCCAGCAGCCTAAGATCGGGGATGGGTTCACCCCTCCACTTT. The chain employs TRBV3-1 and TRBJ1-6; D gene uncertain. The CDR3 extends over 15 amino acids. CDR1 is LGHDT, CDR2 YNNKEL, per germline (reference sequence). Trimming shortened V by 4 bases and J by 9 bases, and 16 bases separated the two germline ends.

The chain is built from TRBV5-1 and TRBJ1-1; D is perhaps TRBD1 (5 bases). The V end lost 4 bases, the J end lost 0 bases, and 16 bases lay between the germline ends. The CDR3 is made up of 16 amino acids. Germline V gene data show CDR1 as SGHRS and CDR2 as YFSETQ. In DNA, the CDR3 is TGCGCCAGCAGCCCAGGAATCGGGGCTTTGAACACTGAAGCTTTCTTT. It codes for CASSPGIGALNTEAFF.

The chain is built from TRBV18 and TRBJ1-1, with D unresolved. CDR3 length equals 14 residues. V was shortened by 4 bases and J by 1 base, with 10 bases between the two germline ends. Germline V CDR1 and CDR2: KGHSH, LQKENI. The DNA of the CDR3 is TGTGCCAGCTCACGCGTACCAGGGAACACTGAAGCTTTCTTT. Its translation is CASSRVPGNTEAFF.

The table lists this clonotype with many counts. The CDR3: CASSLSRAAGGGYTF. The CDR3 nucleotides are TGTGCCAGCAGCTTATCTCGGGCAGCAGGAGGGGGCTACACCTTC. The rearrangement uses TRBV11-2 and TRBJ1-2; D remains unclear. V was cut by 2 bases and J by 8 bases, with 18 bases left in between. The CDR3 covers 15 residues. Germline CDR1 reads SGHAT; CDR2 reads FQNNGV.

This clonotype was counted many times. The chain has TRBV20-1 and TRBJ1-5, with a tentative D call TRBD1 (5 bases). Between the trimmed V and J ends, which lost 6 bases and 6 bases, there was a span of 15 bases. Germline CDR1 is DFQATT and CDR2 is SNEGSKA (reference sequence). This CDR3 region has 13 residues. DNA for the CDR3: TGCAGTGCCCCAGGGAATAATACTCAGCCCCAGCATTTT. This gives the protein CSAPGNNTQPQHF.

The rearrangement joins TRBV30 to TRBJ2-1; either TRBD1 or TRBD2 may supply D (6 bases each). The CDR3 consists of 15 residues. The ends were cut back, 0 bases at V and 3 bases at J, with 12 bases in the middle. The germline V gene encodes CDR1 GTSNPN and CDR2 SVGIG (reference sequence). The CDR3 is CAWSVGRGGYNEQFF. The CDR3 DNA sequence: TGTGCCTGGAGTGTGGGCAGGGGAGGCTACAATGAGCAGTTCTTC.

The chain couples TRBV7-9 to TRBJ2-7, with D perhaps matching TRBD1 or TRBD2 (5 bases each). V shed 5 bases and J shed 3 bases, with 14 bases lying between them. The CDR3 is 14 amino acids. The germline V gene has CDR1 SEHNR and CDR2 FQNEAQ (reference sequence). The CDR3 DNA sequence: TGTGCCAGCAGCCAGCCGGGACCGAACTACGAGCAGTACTTC. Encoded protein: CASSQPGPNYEQYF.

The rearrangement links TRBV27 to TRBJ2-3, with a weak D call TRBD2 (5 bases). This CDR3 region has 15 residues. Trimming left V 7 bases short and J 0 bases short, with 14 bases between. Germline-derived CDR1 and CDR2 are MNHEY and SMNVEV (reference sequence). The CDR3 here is CASTEFGLSTDTQYF. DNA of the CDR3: TGTGCCAGCACCGAATTCGGACTTAGCACAGATACGCAGTATTTT.